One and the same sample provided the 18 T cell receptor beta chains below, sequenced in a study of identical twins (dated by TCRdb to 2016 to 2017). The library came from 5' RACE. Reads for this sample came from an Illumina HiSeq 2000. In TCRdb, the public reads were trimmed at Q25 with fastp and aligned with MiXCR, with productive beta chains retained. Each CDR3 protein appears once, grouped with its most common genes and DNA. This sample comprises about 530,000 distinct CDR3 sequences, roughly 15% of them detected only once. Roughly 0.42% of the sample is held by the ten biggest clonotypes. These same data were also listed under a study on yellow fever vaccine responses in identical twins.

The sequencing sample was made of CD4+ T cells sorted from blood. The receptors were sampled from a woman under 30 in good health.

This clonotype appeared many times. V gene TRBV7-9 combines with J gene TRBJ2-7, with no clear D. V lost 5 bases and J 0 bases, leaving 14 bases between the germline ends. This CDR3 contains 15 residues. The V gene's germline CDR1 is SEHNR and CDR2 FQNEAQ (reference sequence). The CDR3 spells CASSPRSGFSYEQYV. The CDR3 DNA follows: TGTGCCAGCAGCCCCCGCAGTGGTTTCTCCTACGAGCAGTACGTC.

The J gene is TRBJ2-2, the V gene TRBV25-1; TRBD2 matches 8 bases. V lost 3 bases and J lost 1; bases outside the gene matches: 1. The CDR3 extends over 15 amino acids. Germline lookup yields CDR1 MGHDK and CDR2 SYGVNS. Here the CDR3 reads CASSDLAGNTGELFF. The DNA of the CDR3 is TGTGCCAGCAGTGACCTAGCGGGGAACACCGGGGAGCTGTTTTTT.

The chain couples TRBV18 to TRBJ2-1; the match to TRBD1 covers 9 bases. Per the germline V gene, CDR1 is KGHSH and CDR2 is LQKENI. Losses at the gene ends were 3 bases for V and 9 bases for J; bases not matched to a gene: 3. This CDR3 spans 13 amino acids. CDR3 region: CASSPQDRGEQFF. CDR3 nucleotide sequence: TGTGCCAGCTCACCCCAGGACAGGGGTGAGCAGTTCTTC.

CDR3 protein: CASSLKGDTGELFF. The CDR3 DNA reads TGTGCCAGCAGCTTAAAAGGGGACACCGGGGAGCTGTTTTTT. V is TRBV7-8 and J is TRBJ2-2; D might be TRBD1 (5 bases). This CDR3 is 14 amino acids long. V lost 2 bases to trimming and J lost 3 bases, with 7 bases between them. Per germline, CDR1 SGHVS and CDR2 FQNEAQ.

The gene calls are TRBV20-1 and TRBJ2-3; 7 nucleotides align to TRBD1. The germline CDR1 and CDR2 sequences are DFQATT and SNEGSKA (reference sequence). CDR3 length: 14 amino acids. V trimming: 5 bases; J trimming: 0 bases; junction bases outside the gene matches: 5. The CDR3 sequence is CSAPGQASTDTQYF. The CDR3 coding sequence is TGCAGTGCTCCTGGACAGGCAAGCACAGATACGCAGTATTTT.

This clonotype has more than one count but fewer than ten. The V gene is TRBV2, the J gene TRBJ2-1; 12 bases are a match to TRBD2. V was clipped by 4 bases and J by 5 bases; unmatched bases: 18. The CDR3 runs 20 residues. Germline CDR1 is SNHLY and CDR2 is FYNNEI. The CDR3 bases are TGTGCCAGCAGTGTTCCACCGGGACTAGCGGGCTTAGAACTTGACAATGAGCAGTTCTTC. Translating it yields CASSVPPGLAGLELDNEQFF.

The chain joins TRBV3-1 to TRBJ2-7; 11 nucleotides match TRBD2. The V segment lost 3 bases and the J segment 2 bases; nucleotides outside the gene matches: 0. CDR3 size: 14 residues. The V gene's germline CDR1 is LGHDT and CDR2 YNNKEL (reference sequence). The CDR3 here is CASSQGLAAYEQYF. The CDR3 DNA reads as TGTGCCAGCAGCCAGGGACTAGCGGCCTACGAGCAGTACTTC.

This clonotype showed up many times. CDR3 sequence: CASSQGTRFYEQFF. The CDR3 bases are TGTGCCAGCAGCCAAGGGACTAGATTTTATGAGCAGTTCTTC. This chain links TRBV3-1 with TRBJ2-1; 7 bases fit TRBD2. Germline V gives CDR1 LGHDT, CDR2 YNNKEL (reference sequence). The V gene end was trimmed by 1 base and the J gene end by 8 bases; junction bases not matched to a gene: 5. This CDR3 has 14 residues.

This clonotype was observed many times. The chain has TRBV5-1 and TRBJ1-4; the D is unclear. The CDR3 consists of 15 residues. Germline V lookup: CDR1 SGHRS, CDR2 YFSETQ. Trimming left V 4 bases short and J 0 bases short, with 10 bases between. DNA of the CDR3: TGCGCCAGCAGCCCTACAGCAACAACTAATGAAAAACTGTTTTTT. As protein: CASSPTATTNEKLFF.

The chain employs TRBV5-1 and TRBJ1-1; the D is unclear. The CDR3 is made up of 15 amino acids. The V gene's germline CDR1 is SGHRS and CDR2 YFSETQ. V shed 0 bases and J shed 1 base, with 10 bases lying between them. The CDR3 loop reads CASSLAGFQNTEAFF. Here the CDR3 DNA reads TGCGCCAGCAGCTTGGCGGGTTTTCAGAACACTGAAGCTTTCTTT.

The CDR3 loop is CASSHPGQGGRNTEAFF. The DNA for the CDR3 is TGCGCCAGCAGTCACCCCGGACAGGGGGGAAGAAATACTGAAGCTTTCTTT. The rearrangement uses TRBV4-1 and TRBJ1-1; 10 bases map to TRBD1. Germline V gives CDR1 MGHRA, CDR2 YSYEKL. V lost 6 bases, J lost 5 bases, and 15 bases stayed unmatched. The CDR3 is 17 residues long.

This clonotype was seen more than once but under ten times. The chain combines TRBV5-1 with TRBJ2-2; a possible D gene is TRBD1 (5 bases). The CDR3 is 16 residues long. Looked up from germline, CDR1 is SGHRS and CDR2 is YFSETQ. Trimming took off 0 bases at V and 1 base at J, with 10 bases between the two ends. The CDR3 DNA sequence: TGCGCCAGCAGCTTGGGGAATCAGGGGAACACCGGGGAGCTGTTTTTT. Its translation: CASSLGNQGNTGELFF.

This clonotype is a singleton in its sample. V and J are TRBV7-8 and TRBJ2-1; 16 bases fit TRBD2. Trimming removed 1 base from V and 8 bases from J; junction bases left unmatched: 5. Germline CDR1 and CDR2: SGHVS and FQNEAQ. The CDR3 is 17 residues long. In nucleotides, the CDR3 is TGTGCCAGCAGCTTAGACCGGGGACTAGCGGGAGGGGATGAGCAGTTCTTC. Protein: CASSLDRGLAGGDEQFF.

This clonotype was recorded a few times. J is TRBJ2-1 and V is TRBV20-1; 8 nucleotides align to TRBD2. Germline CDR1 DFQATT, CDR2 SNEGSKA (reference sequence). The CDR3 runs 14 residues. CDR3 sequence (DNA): TGCAGCTCCAAGCGGGAGTTTGACTACAATGAGCAGTTCTTC. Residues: CSSKREFDYNEQFF.

The CDR3 nucleotides read TGTGCCAGCAGTTACTCCGGACAGGGGCCAGGCGGGGGTACGCAGTATTTT. It encodes CASSYSGQGPGGGTQYF. The chain is built from TRBV6-5 and TRBJ2-3; TRBD1 aligns across 9 bases. The CDR3 totals 17 residues. V shed 0 bases and J 8 bases; nucleotides not matched to a gene: 12. Germline loops: CDR1 MNHEY, CDR2 SVGAGI.

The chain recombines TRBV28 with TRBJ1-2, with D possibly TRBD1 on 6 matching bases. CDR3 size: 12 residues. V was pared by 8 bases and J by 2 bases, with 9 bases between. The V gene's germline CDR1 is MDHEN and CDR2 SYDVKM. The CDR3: CASGGGNYGYTF. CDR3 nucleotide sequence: TGTGCCAGCGGGGGGGGCAACTATGGCTACACCTTC.

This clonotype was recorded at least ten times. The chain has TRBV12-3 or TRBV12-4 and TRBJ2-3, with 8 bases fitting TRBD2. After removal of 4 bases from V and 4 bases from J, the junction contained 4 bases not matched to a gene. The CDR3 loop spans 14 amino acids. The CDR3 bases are TGTGCCAGCAGTTCACCGGGACTAGCAGATACGCAGTATTTT. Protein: CASSSPGLADTQYF.

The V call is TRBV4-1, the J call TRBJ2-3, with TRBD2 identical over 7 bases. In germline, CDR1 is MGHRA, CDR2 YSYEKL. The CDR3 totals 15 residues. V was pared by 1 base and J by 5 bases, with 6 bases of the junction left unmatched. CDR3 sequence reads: CASSQVGGGGDTQYF. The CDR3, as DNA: TGCGCCAGCAGCCAAGTAGGCGGGGGTGGAGATACGCAGTATTTT.